The 28 T cell receptor beta chains reported below all come from one sample, sequenced in a study of PD-L1 blockade in urothelial cancer. The table came from immunoSEQ multiplex PCR; TCRdb's copy has only in-frame clones and leaves some out. The table shows 100,000 to 150,000 clones, with roughly 88% occurring only once. Regarding time point: peripheral blood 6 weeks after treatment start. Sequenced here: PBMCs, sampled around atezolizumab (anti-PD-L1) treatment. These receptors were collected from a man over 45 with urothelial cancer.

The chain employs TRBV28 and TRBJ2-7; a possible D gene is TRBD2 (6 bases). Germline CDR1 reads MDHEN; CDR2 reads SYDVKM. The length of the CDR3 is 16 residues. V was shortened by 5 bases and J by 7 bases, with 24 bases between the two germline ends. The CDR3 loop reads CASSPTRDSLRWEQYF. The CDR3 DNA reads TGTGCCAGCAGTCCAACCCGGGACTCCCTTAGGTGGGAGCAGTACTTC.

This chain connects TRBV11-3 to TRBJ2-3; possible D gene TRBD2, 6 bases. Looked up from germline, CDR1 is SGHNT and CDR2 is YENEEA. V dropped 1 base and J dropped 4 bases, with 18 bases sitting between them. The CDR3 extends over 17 amino acids. As DNA, the CDR3 is TGTGCCAGCAGCTTAGGGGTCGGGGGAGGCGGCCCAGATACGCAGTATTTT. Residues: CASSLGVGGGGPDTQYF.

The V gene is TRBV4-1, the J gene TRBJ2-5, with 9 positions matching TRBD2. CDR1 and CDR2 from the germline V gene are MGHRA and YSYEKL. J lost 5 bases, V lost 0 bases, and 10 bases had no gene match. This CDR3 has 17 amino acids. Here the CDR3 reads CASSQDLGSGSVETQYF. The DNA for the CDR3 is TGCGCCAGCAGCCAAGATCTGGGTAGCGGGAGTGTCGAGACCCAGTACTTC.

The J gene is TRBJ1-5, the V gene TRBV13; D is ambiguous. Germline V CDR1 and CDR2: PRHDT, FYEKMQ (reference sequence). The CDR3 has 12 residues. V was cut by 3 bases and J by 2 bases, with 2 bases left in between. The CDR3 bases are TGTGCCAGCAGCTTCGGCAATCAGCCCCAGCATTTT. Protein: CASSFGNQPQHF.

V usage is TRBV7-6 and J usage is TRBJ1-1, with no clear D. Germline V gene sequence: CDR1 SGHVS, CDR2 FNYEAQ. Trimming pared 0 bases from V and 6 bases from J, leaving 5 bases between. The CDR3 runs to 12 residues. CDR3 protein: CASSLASSEAFF. In nucleotides, the CDR3 is TGTGCCAGCAGCTTAGCGTCGTCTGAAGCTTTCTTT.

The chain uses TRBV19 and TRBJ1-6; D ambiguous. The CDR3 extends over 15 amino acids. The ends were cut back, 1 base at V and 10 bases at J, with 14 bases in the middle. The V gene's germline CDR1 is LNHDA and CDR2 SQIVND (reference sequence). The CDR3 DNA reads TGTGCCAGTAGTATAGTTGGCAGCTCGGGGTCACCCCTCCACTTT. Encoded protein: CASSIVGSSGSPLHF. Complete variable domain (other parts from reference TRBV19 and TRBJ1-6): DGGITQSPKYLFRKEGQNVTLSCEQNLNHDAMYWYRQDPGQGLRLIYYSQIVNDFQKGDIAEGYSVSREKKESFPLTVTSAQKNPTAFYLCASSIVGSSGSPLHFGNGTRLTVT.

The chain uses TRBV4-1 and TRBJ1-5, with TRBD1 as a possible D gene (5 bases). This CDR3 region has 16 residues. Trimming cost V 4 bases and J 2 bases, with 15 bases left between them. Germline V gene lookup returns CDR1 MGHRA and CDR2 YSYEKL. The CDR3 DNA sequence: TGCGCCAGCAGCCCAGGCAGGGTGTCAGGCAATCAGCCCCAGCATTTT. It is translated as CASSPGRVSGNQPQHF.

The rearrangement uses TRBV2 and TRBJ2-7; D may be TRBD2 (7 bases). The CDR3 totals 15 residues. Trimming cost V 5 bases and J 3 bases, with 17 bases left between them. The germline gives CDR1 SNHLY, CDR2 FYNNEI. CDR3 sequence reads: CASSKEGGLGYEQYF. DNA of the CDR3: TGTGCCAGCAGTAAGGAGGGGGGGCTTGGCTACGAGCAGTACTTC. Combining the CDR3 with reference TRBV2 and TRBJ2-7 gives the whole variable domain EPEVTQTPSHQVTQMGQEVILRCVPISNHLYFYWYRQILGQKVEFLVSFYNNEISEKSEIFDDQFSVERPDGSNFTLKIRSTKLEDSAMYFCASSKEGGLGYEQYFGPGTRLTVT.

The chain couples TRBV5-4 to TRBJ1-1; a possible D gene is TRBD1 (5 bases). Germline values: CDR1 SGHNT, CDR2 YYREEE (reference sequence). There are 14 residues in the CDR3. V was pared by 1 base and J by 8 bases, with 15 bases between. DNA for the CDR3: TGTGCCAGCAGCTTGAGATCAGGACACGAAGAAGCTTTCTTT. Its protein is CASSLRSGHEEAFF. Using reference TRBV5-4 and TRBJ1-1 for the parts outside the CDR3, the full variable domain is ETGVTQSPTHLIKTRGQQVTLRCSSQSGHNTVSWYQQALGQGPQFIFQYYREEENGRGNFPPRFSGLQFPNYSSELNVNALELDDSALYLCASSLRSGHEEAFFGQGTRLTVV.

The chain carries TRBV6-1 and TRBJ1-1, with D tentatively TRBD1 (5 bases). V was clipped by 7 bases and J by 4 bases, with 10 bases between them. Germline V gene sequence: CDR1 MNHNS, CDR2 SASEGT. This CDR3 is built from 12 residues. The CDR3 DNA reads TGTGCCAGCACCCGGGGGGGCACTGAAGCTTTCTTT. Translation: CASTRGGTEAFF.

The rearrangement joins TRBV19 to TRBJ1-1; 7 bases match TRBD1. Germline V gene data show CDR1 as LNHDA and CDR2 as SQIVND (reference sequence). The CDR3 extends over 14 amino acids. V lost 9 bases to trimming and J lost 4 bases; unmatched junction nucleotides: 11. The CDR3 sequence: CASVGTDRRTEAFF. The CDR3 DNA reads TGTGCCAGCGTCGGGACAGATCGGCGCACTGAAGCTTTCTTT.

This clone was seen only once. J is TRBJ2-7 and V is TRBV7-2, with 8 bases matching TRBD1. CDR3 length equals 16 residues. Trimming took 0 bases from V and 5 from J; bases not matched to a gene: 9. Germline V gene data show CDR1 as SGHTA and CDR2 as FQGNSA. This CDR3 reads CASSLAGQGNGNEQYF. CDR3 in DNA: TGTGCCAGCAGCTTAGCTGGACAGGGCAATGGAAACGAGCAGTACTTC.

The V call is TRBV2, the J call TRBJ2-7; 7 bases line up with TRBD2. The V gene end was trimmed by 8 bases and the J gene end by 6 bases; junction bases not matched to a gene: 10. This CDR3 comprises 13 residues. Per germline, CDR1 SNHLY and CDR2 FYNNEI. DNA for the CDR3: TGTGCCAGCCTTCCGAGCGGGGTCCCCGAGCAGTACTTC. Translated: CASLPSGVPEQYF.

The chain employs TRBV10-3 and TRBJ2-7, with 9 positions matching TRBD2. Germline-derived CDR1 and CDR2 are ENHRY and SYGVKD. J lost 3 bases, V lost 0 bases, and 3 bases had no gene match. The CDR3 runs to 15 residues. The DNA of the CDR3 is TGTGCCATCAGTGAGTCAGTTAGCGGGAGCTACGAGCAGTACTTC. It is translated as CAISESVSGSYEQYF.

The rearrangement links TRBV27 to TRBJ1-5; D is ambiguous. Looked up from germline, CDR1 is MNHEY and CDR2 is SMNVEV (reference sequence). The germline V and J ends were trimmed by 4 bases and 2 bases, with 15 bases remaining between them. This CDR3 region has 16 residues. The DNA of the CDR3 is TGTGCCAGCAGTTCTATCGGACTAGTGGGCAATCAGCCCCAGCATTTT. Amino acids: CASSSIGLVGNQPQHF.

The chain couples TRBV7-2 to TRBJ1-1; tentative D call: TRBD1 (5 bases). CDR3 length: 14 residues. The germline V and J ends were trimmed by 3 bases and 4 bases, with 12 bases remaining between them. CDR1 is SGHTA and CDR2 is FQGNSA in the germline V gene. The CDR3 region has the DNA TGTGCCAGCAGCTTTTCGGGGGACGGCACTGAAGCTTTCTTT. The encoded protein is CASSFSGDGTEAFF.

The chain combines TRBV7-9 with TRBJ2-3; the match to TRBD2 covers 7 bases. Germline loops: CDR1 SEHNR, CDR2 FQNEAQ (reference sequence). The CDR3 extends over 13 amino acids. The V and J ends lost 5 bases and 4 bases, in that order; junction bases with no gene match: 3. CDR3 protein: CASSPRGADTQYF. CDR3 in DNA: TGTGCCAGCAGCCCCCGGGGGGCAGATACGCAGTATTTT.

The V call is TRBV19, the J call TRBJ2-5; 10 bases are shared with TRBD1. The CDR3 spans 14 residues. Germline loops: CDR1 LNHDA, CDR2 SQIVND (reference sequence). J was trimmed by 2 bases and V by 7 bases; bases with no gene match: 4. CDR3 region: CASNSGQGQETQYF. The CDR3 bases are TGTGCCAGTAATTCGGGACAGGGGCAAGAGACCCAGTACTTC.

V gene TRBV30 combines with J gene TRBJ1-6, with 8 positions matching TRBD1. The CDR3 has 13 amino acids. Germline CDR1 is GTSNPN and CDR2 is SVGIG (reference sequence). V trimming: 5 bases; J trimming: 10 bases; junction bases outside the gene matches: 7. The CDR3 coding sequence is TGTGCCTGGGACAGGGGAGAATCATCACCCCTCCACTTT. This translates into CAWDRGESSPLHF.

This clone was counted a few times. The chain combines TRBV7-8 with TRBJ2-7, with D unresolved. CDR3 length equals 15 residues. V was pared by 3 bases and J by 0 bases, with 12 bases between. Germline CDR1 SGHVS, CDR2 FQNEAQ. The CDR3 region is CASSFVLTSSYEQYF. The CDR3 DNA follows: TGTGCCAGCAGCTTTGTACTAACGAGCTCCTACGAGCAGTACTTC.

This rearrangement joins TRBV2 to TRBJ2-3; D is ambiguous. Between the trimmed V and J ends, which lost 5 bases and 4 bases, there was a span of 10 bases. The CDR3 sequence is 13 residues long. Germline lookup yields CDR1 SNHLY and CDR2 FYNNEI. The CDR3 loop reads CASSRMSADTQYF. The DNA for the CDR3 is TGTGCCAGCAGTAGAATGTCAGCAGATACGCAGTATTTT.

V is TRBV5-1 and J is TRBJ1-2, with no clear D. This CDR3 has 14 residues. With 1 base removed from V and 1 base from J, the gap between germline ends came to 8 bases. The germline V gene encodes CDR1 SGHRS and CDR2 YFSETQ. CDR3 amino acids: CASSLYAGNYGYTF. CDR3 bases: TGCGCCAGCAGCTTGTATGCAGGTAACTATGGCTACACCTTC.

V and J are TRBV2 and TRBJ1-5; 11 bases agree with TRBD1. Germline V CDR1 and CDR2: SNHLY, FYNNEI. V shed 4 bases, J shed 1 base, and the junction held 3 bases outside the gene matches. The CDR3 extends over 16 amino acids. In DNA form, the CDR3 reads TGTGCCAGCAGTGGCGGACAGGGGGCGAGCAATCAGCCCCAGCATTTT. It yields the protein CASSGGQGASNQPQHF.

The chain is built from TRBV6-5 and TRBJ1-1, with no clear D. CDR3 length: 14 residues. The V end lost 6 bases, the J end lost 1 base, and 12 bases lay between the germline ends. Germline V lookup: CDR1 MNHEY, CDR2 SVGAGI. The chain's CDR3 is CASSRGRKNTEAFF. CDR3 sequence (DNA): TGTGCCAGCAGCCGCGGGAGGAAGAACACTGAAGCTTTCTTT.

The chain is built from TRBV18 and TRBJ2-7; 10 bases line up with TRBD2. V was clipped by 6 bases and J by 2 bases; unmatched bases: 7. This CDR3 has 15 amino acids. Germline lookup yields CDR1 KGHSH and CDR2 LQKENI. CDR3 in DNA: TGTGCCAGCTCTCCCGGGACTAGCGCTACCTACGAGCAGTACTTC. Amino acids: CASSPGTSATYEQYF. Supplemented by reference TRBV18 and TRBJ2-7, the full variable domain reads NAGVMQNPRHLVRRRGQEARLRCSPMKGHSHVYWYRQLPEEGLKFMVYLQKENIIDESGMPKERFSAEFPKEGPSILRIQQVVRGDSAAYFCASSPGTSATYEQYFGPGTRLTVT.

This clone was recorded once. V is TRBV9 and J is TRBJ1-1, with D perhaps TRBD1 (6 bases). Germline loops: CDR1 SGDLS, CDR2 YYNGEE. The CDR3 runs to 16 residues. With 0 bases removed from V and 4 bases from J, the gap between germline ends came to 16 bases. CDR3: CASSVGAGAGGTEAFF. The CDR3 nucleotides read TGTGCCAGCAGCGTAGGAGCGGGGGCTGGAGGCACTGAAGCTTTCTTT.

The gene calls are TRBV6-5 and TRBJ1-4; D ambiguous. Germline lookup yields CDR1 MNHEY and CDR2 SVGAGI. Trimming stripped 0 bases from V and 2 bases from J, with 7 bases between. The CDR3 sequence is 15 residues long. The CDR3 reads CASSYSRRTNEKLFF. The CDR3 bases are TGTGCCAGCAGTTACTCGAGGAGGACTAATGAAAAACTGTTTTTT.

The chain has TRBV19 and TRBJ2-7; 10 bases are a match to TRBD1. There are 13 residues in the CDR3. CDR1 is LNHDA and CDR2 is SQIVND in the germline V gene (reference sequence). V shed 6 bases and J 5 bases; nucleotides not matched to a gene: 4. The CDR3 loop is CASSRQGADEQYF. The CDR3 region has the DNA TGTGCCAGTAGCCGACAGGGGGCAGACGAGCAGTACTTC.